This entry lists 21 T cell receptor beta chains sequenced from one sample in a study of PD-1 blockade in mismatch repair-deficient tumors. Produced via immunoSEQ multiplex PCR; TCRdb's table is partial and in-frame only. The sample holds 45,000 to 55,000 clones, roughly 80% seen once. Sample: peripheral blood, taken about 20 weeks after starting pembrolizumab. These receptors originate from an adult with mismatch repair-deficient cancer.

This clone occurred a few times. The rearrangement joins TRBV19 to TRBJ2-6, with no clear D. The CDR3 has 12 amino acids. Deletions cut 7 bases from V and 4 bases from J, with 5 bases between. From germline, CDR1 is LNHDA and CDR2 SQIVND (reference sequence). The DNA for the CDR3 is TGTGCCAGTAATACCGGGGCCAACGTCCTGACTTTC. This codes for CASNTGANVLTF.

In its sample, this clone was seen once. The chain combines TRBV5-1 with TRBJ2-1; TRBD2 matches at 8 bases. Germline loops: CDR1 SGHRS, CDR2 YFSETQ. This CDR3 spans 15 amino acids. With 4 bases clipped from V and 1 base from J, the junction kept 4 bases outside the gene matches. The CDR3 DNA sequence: TGCGCCAGCAGCGACGGGACTAGTTCCTACAATGAGCAGTTCTTC. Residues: CASSDGTSSYNEQFF.

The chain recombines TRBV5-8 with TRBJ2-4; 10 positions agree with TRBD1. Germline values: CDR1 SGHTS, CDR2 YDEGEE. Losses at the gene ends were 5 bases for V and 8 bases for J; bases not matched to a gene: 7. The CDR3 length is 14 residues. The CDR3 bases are TGTGCCAGCAGTCGACAGGGGGCGAGGGACATTCAGTACTTC. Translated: CASSRQGARDIQYF.

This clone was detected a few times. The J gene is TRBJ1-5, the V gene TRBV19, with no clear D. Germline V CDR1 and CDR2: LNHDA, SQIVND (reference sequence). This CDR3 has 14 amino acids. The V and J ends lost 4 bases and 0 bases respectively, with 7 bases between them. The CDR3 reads CASSNARSNQPQHF. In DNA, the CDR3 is TGTGCCAGTAGTAATGCGCGTAGCAATCAGCCCCAGCATTTT.

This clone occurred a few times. This CDR3 reads CASTGENIQYF. CDR3 in DNA: TGTGCCAGCACTGGGGAAAACATTCAGTACTTC. The rearrangement links TRBV2 to TRBJ2-4; D is ambiguous. Germline V lookup: CDR1 SNHLY, CDR2 FYNNEI. CDR3 size: 11 residues. V was pared by 7 bases and J by 5 bases, with 6 bases between.

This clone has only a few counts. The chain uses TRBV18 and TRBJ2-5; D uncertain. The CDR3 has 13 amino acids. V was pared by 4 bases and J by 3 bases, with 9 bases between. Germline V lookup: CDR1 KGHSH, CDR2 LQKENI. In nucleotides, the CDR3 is TGTGCCAGCTCACGGGGTAGTAAAGAGACCCAGTACTTC. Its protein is CASSRGSKETQYF.

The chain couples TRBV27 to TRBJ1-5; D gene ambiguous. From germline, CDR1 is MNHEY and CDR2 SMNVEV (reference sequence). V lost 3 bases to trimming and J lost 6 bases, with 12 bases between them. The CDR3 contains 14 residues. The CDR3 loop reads CASSLAAVGQPQHF. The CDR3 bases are TGTGCCAGCAGTTTGGCGGCAGTAGGTCAGCCCCAGCATTTT.

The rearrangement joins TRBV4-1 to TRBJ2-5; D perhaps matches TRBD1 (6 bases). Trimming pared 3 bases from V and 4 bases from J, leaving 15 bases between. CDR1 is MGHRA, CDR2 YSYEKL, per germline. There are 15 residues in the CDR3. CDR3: CASSQVTGLGETQYF. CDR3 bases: TGCGCCAGCAGCCAGGTCACAGGGTTAGGAGAGACCCAGTACTTC.

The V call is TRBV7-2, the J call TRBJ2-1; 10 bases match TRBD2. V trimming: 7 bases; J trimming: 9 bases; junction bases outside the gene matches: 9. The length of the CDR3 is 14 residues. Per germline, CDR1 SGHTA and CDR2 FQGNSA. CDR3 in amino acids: CASTKGLAFSEQFF. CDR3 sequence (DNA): TGTGCCAGCACTAAGGGACTAGCGTTCAGTGAGCAGTTCTTC. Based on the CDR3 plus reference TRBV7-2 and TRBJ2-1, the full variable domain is GAGVSQSPSNKVTEKGKDVELRCDPISGHTALYWYRQSLGQGLEFLIYFQGNSAPDKSGLPSDRFSAERTGGSVSTLTIQRTQQEDSAVYLCASTKGLAFSEQFFGPGTRLTVL.

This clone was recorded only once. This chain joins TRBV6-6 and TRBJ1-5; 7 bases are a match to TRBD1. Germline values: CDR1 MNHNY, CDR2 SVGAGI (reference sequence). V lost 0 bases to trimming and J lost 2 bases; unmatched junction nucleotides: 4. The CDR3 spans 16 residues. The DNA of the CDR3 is TGTGCCAGCAGTTACTCTAGGGGGCAAGGCAATCAGCCCCAGCATTTT. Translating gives CASSYSRGQGNQPQHF.

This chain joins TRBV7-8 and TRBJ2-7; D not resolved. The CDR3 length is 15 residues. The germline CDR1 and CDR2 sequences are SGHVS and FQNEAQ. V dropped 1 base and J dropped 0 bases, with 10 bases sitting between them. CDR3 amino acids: CASSLGVGISYEQYF. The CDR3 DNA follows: TGTGCCAGCAGCTTAGGGGTAGGGATCTCCTACGAGCAGTACTTC.

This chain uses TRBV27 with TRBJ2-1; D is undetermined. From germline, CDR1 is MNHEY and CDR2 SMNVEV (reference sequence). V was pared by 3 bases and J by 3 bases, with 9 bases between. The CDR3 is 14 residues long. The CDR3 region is CASSFSSIYNEQFF. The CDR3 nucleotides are TGTGCCAGCAGTTTTTCCTCCATCTACAATGAGCAGTTCTTC.

For the CDR3, the DNA is TGTGCCAGTAGTCCCTCGACAGGGGTTAGCAATCAGCCCCAGCATTTT. This codes for CASSPSTGVSNQPQHF. The rearrangement uses TRBV19 and TRBJ1-5, with 8 bases lining up with TRBD1. Trimming removed 5 bases from V and 0 bases from J; junction bases left unmatched: 6. Germline V gene lookup returns CDR1 LNHDA and CDR2 SQIVND (reference sequence). CDR3 length equals 16 residues.

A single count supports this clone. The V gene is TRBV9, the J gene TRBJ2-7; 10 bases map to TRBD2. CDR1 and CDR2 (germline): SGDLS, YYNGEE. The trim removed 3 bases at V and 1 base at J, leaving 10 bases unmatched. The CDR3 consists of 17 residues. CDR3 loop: CASSAGQSSGSSYEQYF. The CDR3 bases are TGTGCCAGCAGCGCCGGGCAGTCTAGCGGGAGTTCCTACGAGCAGTACTTC.

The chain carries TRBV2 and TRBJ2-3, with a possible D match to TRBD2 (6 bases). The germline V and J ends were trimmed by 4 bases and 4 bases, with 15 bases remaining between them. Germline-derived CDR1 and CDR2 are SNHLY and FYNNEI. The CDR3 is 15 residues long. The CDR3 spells CASSGGGGRSDTQYF. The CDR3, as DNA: TGTGCCAGCAGTGGGGGAGGCGGTCGATCAGATACGCAGTATTTT.

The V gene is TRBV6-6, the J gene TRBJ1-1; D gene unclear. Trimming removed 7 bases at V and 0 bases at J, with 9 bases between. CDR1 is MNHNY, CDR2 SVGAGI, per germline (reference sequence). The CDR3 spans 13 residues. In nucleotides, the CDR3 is TGTGCCAGCAATAAAATAATGAACACTGAAGCTTTCTTT. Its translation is CASNKIMNTEAFF.

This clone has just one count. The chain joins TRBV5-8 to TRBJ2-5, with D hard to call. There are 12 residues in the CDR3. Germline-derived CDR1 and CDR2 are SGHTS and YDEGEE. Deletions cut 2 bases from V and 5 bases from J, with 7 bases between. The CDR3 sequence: CASSLLIETQYF. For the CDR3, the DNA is TGTGCCAGCAGCTTACTAATTGAGACCCAGTACTTC.

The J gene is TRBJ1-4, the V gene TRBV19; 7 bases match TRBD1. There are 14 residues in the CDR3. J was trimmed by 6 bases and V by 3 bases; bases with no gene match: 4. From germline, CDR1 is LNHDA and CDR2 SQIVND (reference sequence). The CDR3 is CASSIGTVYEKLFF. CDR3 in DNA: TGTGCCAGTAGTATCGGGACAGTCTATGAAAAACTGTTTTTT.

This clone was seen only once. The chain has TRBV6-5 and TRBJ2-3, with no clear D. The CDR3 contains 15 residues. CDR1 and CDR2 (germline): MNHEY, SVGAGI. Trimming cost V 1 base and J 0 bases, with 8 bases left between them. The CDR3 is CASSYFGDSTDTQYF. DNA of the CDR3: TGTGCCAGCAGTTACTTCGGAGATAGCACAGATACGCAGTATTTT.

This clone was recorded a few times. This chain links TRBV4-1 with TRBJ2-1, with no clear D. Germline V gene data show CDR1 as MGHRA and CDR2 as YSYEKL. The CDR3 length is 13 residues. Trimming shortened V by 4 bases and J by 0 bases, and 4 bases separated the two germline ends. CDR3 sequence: CASSPDSYNEQFF. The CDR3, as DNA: TGCGCCAGCAGCCCGGACTCCTACAATGAGCAGTTCTTC.

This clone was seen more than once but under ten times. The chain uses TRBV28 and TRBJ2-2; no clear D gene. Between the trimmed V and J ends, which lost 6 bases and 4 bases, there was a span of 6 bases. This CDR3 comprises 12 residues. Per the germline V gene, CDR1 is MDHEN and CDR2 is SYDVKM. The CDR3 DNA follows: TGTGCCAGCAGCTCACGCACCGGGGAGCTGTTTTTT. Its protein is CASSSRTGELFF. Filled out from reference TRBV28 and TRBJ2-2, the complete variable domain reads DVKVTQSSRYLVKRTGEKVFLECVQDMDHENMFWYRQDPGLGLRLIYFSYDVKMKEKGDIPEGYSVSREKKERFSLILESASTNQTSMYLCASSSRTGELFFGEGSRLTVL.